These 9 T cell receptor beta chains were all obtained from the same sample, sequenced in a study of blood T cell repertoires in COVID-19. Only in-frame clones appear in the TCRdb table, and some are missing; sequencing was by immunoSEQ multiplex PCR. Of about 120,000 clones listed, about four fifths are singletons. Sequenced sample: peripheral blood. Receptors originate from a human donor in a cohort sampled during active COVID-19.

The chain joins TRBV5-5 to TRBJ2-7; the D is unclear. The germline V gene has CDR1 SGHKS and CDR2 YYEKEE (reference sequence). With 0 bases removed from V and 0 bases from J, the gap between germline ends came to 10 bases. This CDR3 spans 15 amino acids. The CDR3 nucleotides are TGTGCCAGCAGCTTGGACAGATTAAGCTCCTACGAGCAGTACTTC. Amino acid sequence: CASSLDRLSSYEQYF.

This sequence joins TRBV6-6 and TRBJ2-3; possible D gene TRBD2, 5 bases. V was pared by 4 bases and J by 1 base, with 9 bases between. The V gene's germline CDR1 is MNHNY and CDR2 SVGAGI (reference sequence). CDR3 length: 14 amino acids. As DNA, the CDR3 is TGTGCCAGCAGTTGGTCCGGGGGCACAGATACGCAGTATTTT. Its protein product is CASSWSGGTDTQYF.

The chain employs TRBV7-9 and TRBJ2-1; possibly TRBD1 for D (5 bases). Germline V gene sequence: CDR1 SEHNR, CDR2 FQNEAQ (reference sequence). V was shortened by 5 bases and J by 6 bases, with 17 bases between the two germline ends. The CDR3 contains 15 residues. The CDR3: CASSPRGQGGNEQFF. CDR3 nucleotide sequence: TGTGCCAGCAGCCCGAGAGGTCAGGGCGGCAATGAGCAGTTCTTC.

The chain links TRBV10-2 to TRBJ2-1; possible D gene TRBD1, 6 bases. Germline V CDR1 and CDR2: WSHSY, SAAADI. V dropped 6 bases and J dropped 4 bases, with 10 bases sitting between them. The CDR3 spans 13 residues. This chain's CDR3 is CASRLGQYNEQFF. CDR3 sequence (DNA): TGCGCCAGCAGACTCGGACAGTACAATGAGCAGTTCTTC.

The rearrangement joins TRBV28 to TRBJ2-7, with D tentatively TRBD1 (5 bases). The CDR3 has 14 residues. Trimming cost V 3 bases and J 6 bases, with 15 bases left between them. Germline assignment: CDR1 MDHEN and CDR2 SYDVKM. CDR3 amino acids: CASSFIQGRAEQYF. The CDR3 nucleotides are TGTGCCAGCAGTTTTATCCAGGGTAGGGCCGAGCAGTACTTC.

CDR3 in DNA: TGTGCCAGCAGTTCAGGGGCGGGGACCCAGTACTTC. Residues: CASSSGAGTQYF. This chain uses TRBV5-6 with TRBJ2-5; tentatively, D is TRBD1 (6 bases). Trimming took 5 bases from V and 7 from J, leaving 12 bases between them. The germline gives CDR1 SGHDT, CDR2 YYEEEE. The CDR3 totals 12 residues.

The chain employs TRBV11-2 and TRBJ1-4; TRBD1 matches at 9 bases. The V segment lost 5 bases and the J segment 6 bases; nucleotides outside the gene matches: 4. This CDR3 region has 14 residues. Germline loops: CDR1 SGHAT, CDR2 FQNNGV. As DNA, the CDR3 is TGTGCCAGCAGCATGGGGACAGGGTATGAAAAACTGTTTTTT. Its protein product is CASSMGTGYEKLFF.

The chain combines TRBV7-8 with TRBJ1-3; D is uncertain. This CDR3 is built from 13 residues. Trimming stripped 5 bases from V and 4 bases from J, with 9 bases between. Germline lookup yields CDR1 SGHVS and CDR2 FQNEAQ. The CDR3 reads CASSIVGGNTIYF. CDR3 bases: TGTGCCAGCAGCATAGTGGGCGGAAACACCATATATTTT.

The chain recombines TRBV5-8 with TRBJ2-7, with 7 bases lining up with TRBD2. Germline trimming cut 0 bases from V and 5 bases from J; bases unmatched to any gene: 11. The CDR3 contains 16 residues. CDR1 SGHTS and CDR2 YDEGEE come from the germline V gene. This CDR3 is CASSLVLGGRVHEQYF. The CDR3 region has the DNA TGTGCCAGCAGCTTGGTCCTGGGAGGGCGGGTTCACGAGCAGTACTTC.